One and the same sample provided the 23 T cell receptor beta chains below, sequenced in a study of cytomegalovirus exposure and HLA in healthy donors. In the PCR, 60 Vbeta and 13 Jbeta primers were used. The repertoire was sequenced with immunoSEQ multiplex PCR; TCRdb's copy has only in-frame clones and lacks some. The sample lists about 170,000 clones; approximately 85% were seen once. The sample taken for sequencing was PBMCs. Receptors were obtained from a girl aged 2-9 years in good health and CMV-seropositive.

This clone was seen only once. The chain links TRBV7-9 to TRBJ1-2, with a weak D call TRBD1 (5 bases). The CDR3 is made up of 15 amino acids. V was pared by 3 bases and J by 3 bases, with 14 bases between. CDR1 and CDR2 (germline): SEHNR, FQNEAQ (reference sequence). The CDR3 sequence is CASSFPGQGHYGYTF. The CDR3 region has the DNA TGTGCCAGCAGCTTCCCCGGGCAGGGCCACTATGGCTACACCTTC.

This sequence joins TRBV5-1 and TRBJ2-2; 9 nucleotides line up with TRBD2. V trimming: 3 bases; J trimming: 3 bases; junction bases outside the gene matches: 12. Germline V gene data show CDR1 as SGHRS and CDR2 as YFSETQ. The CDR3 has 18 amino acids. Written as DNA, the CDR3 is TGCGCCAGCAGCTCCTATCGTGGCGGGAGGGCCGACACCGGGGAGCTGTTTTTT. Translating it yields CASSSYRGGRADTGELFF.

The V and J genes are TRBV5-1 and TRBJ2-3; tentative D call: TRBD1 (6 bases). V was cut by 0 bases and J by 2 bases, with 10 bases left in between. The CDR3 loop spans 15 amino acids. CDR1 is SGHRS, CDR2 YFSETQ, per germline. This CDR3 is CASSLGTELTDTQYF. CDR3 coding DNA: TGCGCCAGCAGCTTGGGGACAGAACTCACAGATACGCAGTATTTT.

The chain links TRBV21-1 to TRBJ2-3; TRBD1 was called by the table and not checked on the DNA. TRBV21-1 is termed a pseudogene. This CDR3 is 14 amino acids long. The CDR3 here is CASSGQGYTDTQYF. Written as DNA, the CDR3 is TGTGCCAGCAGCGGACAGGGATACACAGATACGCAGTATTTT.

The chain has TRBV28 and TRBJ2-7; TRBD1 aligns across 8 bases. This CDR3 has 15 amino acids. V gave up 3 bases and J gave up 4 bases; unmatched junction bases: 8. The germline V gene has CDR1 MDHEN and CDR2 SYDVKM. DNA for the CDR3: TGTGCCAGCAGTTTTTCCGGACAGGGATCTTACGAGCAGTACTTC. This codes for CASSFSGQGSYEQYF. Full variable domain (remainder filled in from reference TRBV28 and TRBJ2-7): DVKVTQSSRYLVKRTGEKVFLECVQDMDHENMFWYRQDPGLGLRLIYFSYDVKMKEKGDIPEGYSVSREKKERFSLILESASTNQTSMYLCASSFSGQGSYEQYFGPGTRLTVT.

This clone is a singleton in its sample. V is TRBV30 and J is TRBJ1-2; TRBD1 matches 11 bases. V shed 3 bases and J 8 bases; nucleotides not matched to a gene: 8. Germline V gene data show CDR1 as GTSNPN and CDR2 as SVGIG (reference sequence). CDR3 length equals 14 residues. CDR3 coding DNA: TGTGCCTGGAGCGGGGACAGGGGGATTTGGGGCTACACCTTC. Protein sequence: CAWSGDRGIWGYTF.

This clone was recorded only once. The gene calls are TRBV30 and TRBJ2-3, with 10 bases lining up with TRBD2. CDR1 and CDR2 (germline): GTSNPN, SVGIG (reference sequence). CDR3 length: 16 residues. V was pared by 4 bases and J by 0 bases, with 7 bases of the junction left unmatched. Here the CDR3 reads CAWTRALAGSTDTQYF. In DNA, the CDR3 is TGTGCCTGGACAAGGGCACTAGCGGGGAGCACAGATACGCAGTATTTT. The variable domain in full, completed from reference TRBV30 and TRBJ2-3, reads SQTIHQWPATLVQPVGSPLSLECTVEGTSNPNLYWYRQAAGRGLQLLFYSVGIGQISSEVPQNLSASRPQDRQFILSSKKLLLSDSGFYLCAWTRALAGSTDTQYFGPGTRLTVL.

This chain joins TRBV30 and TRBJ2-5; 10 nucleotides match TRBD2. The CDR3 length is 16 residues. J was trimmed by 3 bases and V by 3 bases; bases with no gene match: 10. CDR1 GTSNPN and CDR2 SVGIG come from the germline V gene (reference sequence). The CDR3 loop reads CAWRGTSAPLEETQYF. CDR3 nucleotides: TGTGCCTGGAGAGGGACTAGCGCTCCGCTTGAAGAGACCCAGTACTTC.

The chain couples TRBV7-3 to TRBJ2-5, with 7 bases that match TRBD1. There are 16 residues in the CDR3. V lost 3 bases, J lost 11 bases, and 18 bases stayed unmatched. Looked up from germline, CDR1 is SGHTA and CDR2 is FQGTGA. CDR3 nucleotides: TGTGCCAGCAGCTTCCGGGACAGCCTCTTTTTTGGGGAGCAGTACTTC. Its translation: CASSFRDSLFFGEQYF. Supplemented by reference TRBV7-3 and TRBJ2-5, the full variable domain reads GAGVSQTPSNKVTEKGKYVELRCDPISGHTALYWYRQSLGQGPEFLIYFQGTGAADDSGLPNDRFFAVRPEGSVSTLKIQRTERGDSAVYLCASSFRDSLFFGEQYFGPGTRLLVL.

This clone showed up just once. The chain couples TRBV7-9 to TRBJ1-1; D gene ambiguous. The germline gives CDR1 SEHNR, CDR2 FQNEAQ (reference sequence). Between the trimmed V and J ends, which lost 5 bases and 3 bases, there was a span of 13 bases. The CDR3 consists of 14 residues. CDR3 loop: CASSQETAYTEAFF. The CDR3 DNA follows: TGTGCCAGCAGCCAAGAAACAGCCTACACTGAAGCTTTCTTT. Full variable domain (rest looked up from reference TRBV7-9 and TRBJ1-1): DTGVSQNPRHKITKRGQNVTFRCDPISEHNRLYWYRQTLGQGPEFLTYFQNEAQLEKSRLLSDRFSAERPKGSFSTLEIQRTEQGDSAMYLCASSQETAYTEAFFGQGTRLTVV.

V and J are TRBV10-3 and TRBJ1-1, with TRBD1 as a possible D gene (5 bases). The CDR3 covers 13 residues. Trimming cost V 8 bases and J 4 bases, with 14 bases left between them. Germline V gives CDR1 ENHRY, CDR2 SYGVKD. The DNA of the CDR3 is TGTGCCATCGTTCAGGGTACGGGCACTGAAGCTTTCTTT. Amino acid sequence: CAIVQGTGTEAFF.

The chain is built from TRBV6-1 and TRBJ2-5, with 8 bases matching TRBD1. With 7 bases clipped from V and 0 bases from J, the junction kept 7 bases outside the gene matches. Germline V lookup: CDR1 MNHNS, CDR2 SASEGT. The CDR3 runs 15 residues. The CDR3: CASTRQGTYQETQYF. The CDR3 nucleotides are TGTGCCAGCACCCGACAGGGGACGTACCAAGAGACCCAGTACTTC.

This clone was seen only a few times. The J gene is TRBJ2-3, the V gene TRBV28, with 8 bases fitting TRBD1. The germline V gene has CDR1 MDHEN and CDR2 SYDVKM. This CDR3 has 15 residues. The J segment lost 1 base and the V segment lost 5 bases, leaving 5 bases of the junction unmatched. As DNA, the CDR3 is TGTGCCAGCAGTCGACAGGGGACAGGCACAGATACGCAGTATTTT. Translated: CASSRQGTGTDTQYF. Full variable domain (outside the CDR3, taken from reference TRBV28 and TRBJ2-3): DVKVTQSSRYLVKRTGEKVFLECVQDMDHENMFWYRQDPGLGLRLIYFSYDVKMKEKGDIPEGYSVSREKKERFSLILESASTNQTSMYLCASSRQGTGTDTQYFGPGTRLTVL.

In this sample, this clone turned up a few times. The chain employs TRBV30 and TRBJ2-6; D possibly corresponds to TRBD1 (6 bases). CDR3 length: 14 amino acids. Germline values: CDR1 GTSNPN, CDR2 SVGIG (reference sequence). Trimming pared 8 bases from V and 4 bases from J, leaving 15 bases between. The CDR3 DNA follows: TGTGCCGGACCGAACAGGGAAGGGGCCAACGTCCTGACTTTC. It specifies CAGPNREGANVLTF.

The chain links TRBV7-6 to TRBJ2-1; D possibly corresponds to TRBD2 (6 bases). The CDR3 is 15 residues long. Germline values: CDR1 SGHVS, CDR2 FNYEAQ. Trimming removed 2 bases from V and 7 bases from J, with 15 bases in between. The CDR3 here is CASSLYSGLSNEQFF. CDR3 nucleotides: TGTGCCAGCAGCTTATATTCGGGACTCTCGAATGAGCAGTTCTTC.

J is TRBJ2-1 and V is TRBV30; the match to TRBD2 covers 7 bases. The CDR3 consists of 17 residues. Germline V gene sequence: CDR1 GTSNPN, CDR2 SVGIG (reference sequence). Losses at the gene ends were 0 bases for V and 1 base for J; bases not matched to a gene: 9. DNA of the CDR3: TGTGCCTGGAGTGTACTCTCACCTAGCGGTTCCTACAATGAGCAGTTCTTC. Its translation is CAWSVLSPSGSYNEQFF.

The chain employs TRBV14 and TRBJ2-1; D is unclear. Germline CDR1 SGHDN, CDR2 FVKESK. Trimming took 1 base from V and 1 from J, leaving 11 bases between them. This CDR3 is 16 amino acids long. The DNA for the CDR3 is TGTGCCAGCAGCCAAGGGTACGGAGCATCCTACAATGAGCAGTTCTTC. This codes for CASSQGYGASYNEQFF.

The rearrangement uses TRBV5-1 and TRBJ2-7; D might be TRBD2 (6 bases). Germline V CDR1 and CDR2: SGHRS, YFSETQ. The CDR3 sequence is 13 residues long. V was clipped by 2 bases and J by 4 bases, with 10 bases between them. This CDR3 is CASSFGSLYEQYF. CDR3 nucleotides: TGCGCCAGCAGCTTCGGGAGTCTGTACGAGCAGTACTTC.

The J gene is TRBJ1-1, the V gene TRBV30; D is possibly TRBD1 (6 bases). Trimming pared 5 bases from V and 5 bases from J, leaving 21 bases between. Germline V gives CDR1 GTSNPN, CDR2 SVGIG (reference sequence). CDR3 length equals 15 residues. As DNA, the CDR3 is TGTGCCTGGCATCAGGGATGGGGGCGTTGGACTGAAGCTTTCTTT. Amino acids: CAWHQGWGRWTEAFF.

The rearrangement uses TRBV28 and TRBJ1-3, with TRBD1 matching over 9 bases. With V trimmed by 5 bases and J by 4 bases, 9 bases remained unmatched. This CDR3 region has 16 residues. The germline CDR1 and CDR2 sequences are MDHEN and SYDVKM. This CDR3 reads CASSPGTGFSGNTIYF. DNA for the CDR3: TGTGCCAGCAGTCCCGGGACAGGGTTCTCCGGAAACACCATATATTTT.

J is TRBJ1-5 and V is TRBV19; D might be TRBD1 (5 bases). The CDR3 runs to 13 residues. Trimming stripped 7 bases from V and 5 bases from J, with 12 bases between. CDR1 and CDR2 from the germline V gene are LNHDA and SQIVND (reference sequence). The CDR3 region has the DNA TGTGCCAGTACCCGGGGGTTCTATCAGCCCCAGCATTTT. The encoded protein is CASTRGFYQPQHF.

This rearrangement joins TRBV4-2 to TRBJ2-7, with 11 bases lining up with TRBD2. The CDR3 has 18 amino acids. The V gene end was trimmed by 0 bases and the J gene end by 4 bases; junction bases not matched to a gene: 11. Per germline, CDR1 LGHNA and CDR2 YNFKEQ. In nucleotides, the CDR3 is TGTGCCAGCAGCCAAGAAGGGCTAGCGGGAGGATATGTTTACGAGCAGTACTTC. It codes for CASSQEGLAGGYVYEQYF.

This chain joins TRBV4-1 and TRBJ2-3, with 8 positions matching TRBD2. V dropped 1 base and J dropped 5; count of bases not matched to a gene: 14. Germline CDR1 and CDR2: MGHRA and YSYEKL. The CDR3 length is 18 residues. CDR3 DNA sequence: TGCGCCAGCAGCCAAGCAGGACTAGCCCGATTCCAACAAGATACGCAGTATTTT. The encoded protein is CASSQAGLARFQQDTQYF.